One sample yielded the 25 T cell receptor beta chains listed below, sequenced in a study of blood T cell repertoires in COVID-19. Sequenced by immunoSEQ multiplex PCR; TCRdb stores in-frame clones only, minus some. Among hundreds of thousands of clones, roughly 89% were seen once, and the ten largest hold 1.7%. Sequences were obtained from PBMCs or T cells enriched from blood (not recorded which). The source of these receptors is a woman under 30 with acute COVID-19.

V is TRBV19 and J is TRBJ2-7; TRBD2 might be the D (5 bases). The V gene's germline CDR1 is LNHDA and CDR2 SQIVND (reference sequence). The CDR3 runs to 15 residues. Trimming took off 5 bases at V and 3 bases at J, with 17 bases between the two ends. As DNA, the CDR3 is TGTGCCAGTAGTCCCGGGCGGAGGCGCCTCTACGAGCAGTACTTC. Protein: CASSPGRRRLYEQYF. The entire variable domain, with the rest obtained from reference TRBV19 and TRBJ2-7, is as follows: DGGITQSPKYLFRKEGQNVTLSCEQNLNHDAMYWYRQDPGQGLRLIYYSQIVNDFQKGDIAEGYSVSREKKESFPLTVTSAQKNPTAFYLCASSPGRRRLYEQYFGPGTRLTVT.

The J gene is TRBJ2-3, the V gene TRBV7-2; D unresolved. This CDR3 has 13 amino acids. The germline V gene encodes CDR1 SGHTA and CDR2 FQGNSA. The V gene lost 1 base and the J gene lost 3 bases, with 5 bases spanning the gap. The CDR3 DNA is TGTGCCAGCAGCTTAGTAGAAACAGATACGCAGTATTTT. As protein: CASSLVETDTQYF.

The J gene is TRBJ2-3, the V gene TRBV7-2, with 11 bases that match TRBD2. The ends lost 7 bases at V and 8 bases at J; junction bases unmatched: 11. Germline CDR1 and CDR2: SGHTA and FQGNSA. The CDR3 length is 15 residues. The CDR3 loop is CASTLAGGRGGTQYF. CDR3 in DNA: TGTGCCAGCACCCTAGCGGGAGGTAGGGGGGGTACGCAGTATTTT.

The V call is TRBV29-1, the J call TRBJ1-2; perhaps TRBD1 as D (5 bases). In germline, CDR1 is SQVTM, CDR2 ANQGSEA. The V gene lost 4 bases and the J gene lost 2 bases, with 11 bases spanning the gap. The CDR3 contains 13 residues. The CDR3 protein is CSVVGAVNYGYTF. The CDR3 nucleotides are TGCAGCGTTGTAGGGGCGGTGAACTATGGCTACACCTTC.

The J gene is TRBJ1-1, the V gene TRBV12-3 or TRBV12-4; perhaps TRBD1 as D (6 bases). Trimming cost V 7 bases and J 0 bases, with 9 bases left between them. CDR3 length: 13 amino acids. CDR3 DNA: TGTGCCAGCACTTACAGGGTGAACACTGAAGCTTTCTTT. Encoded protein: CASTYRVNTEAFF.

The rearrangement uses TRBV18 and TRBJ2-3, with 7 bases matching TRBD2. Germline CDR1 KGHSH, CDR2 LQKENI. The CDR3 extends over 14 amino acids. V shed 3 bases, J shed 4 bases, and the junction held 4 bases outside the gene matches. The CDR3 nucleotides read TGTGCCAGCTCACCCAGCGGGAACCCAGATACGCAGTATTTT. Its translation is CASSPSGNPDTQYF. The full variable domain, its missing parts supplied by reference TRBV18 and TRBJ2-3, is NAGVMQNPRHLVRRRGQEARLRCSPMKGHSHVYWYRQLPEEGLKFMVYLQKENIIDESGMPKERFSAEFPKEGPSILRIQQVVRGDSAAYFCASSPSGNPDTQYFGPGTRLTVL.

This clone was found once. This chain links TRBV5-1 with TRBJ2-1, with 8 bases identical to TRBD2. This CDR3 is built from 15 residues. Germline V gene sequence: CDR1 SGHRS, CDR2 YFSETQ. J was trimmed by 7 bases and V by 0 bases; bases with no gene match: 6. The CDR3 DNA reads TGCGCCAGCAGCTTGGCCGAGCGGGAGATAAATGAGCAGTTCTTC. Residues: CASSLAEREINEQFF.

This sequence joins TRBV21-1 and TRBJ2-7; the table names TRBD1, a call not compared with the DNA. TRBV21-1 is described as a pseudogene. The CDR3 totals 17 residues. CDR3 nucleotide sequence: TGTGCCAGCTTTTCGACGAGACAGGGGGACCTCATATACGAGCAGTACTTC. Protein product: CASFSTRQGDLIYEQYF.

The chain couples TRBV5-1 to TRBJ2-1; 9 bases are a match to TRBD2. Germline V gene sequence: CDR1 SGHRS, CDR2 YFSETQ. The CDR3 covers 16 residues. V lost 2 bases, J lost 0 bases, and 3 bases stayed unmatched. The CDR3 here is CASSFLTSGSYNEQFF. The CDR3 region has the DNA TGCGCCAGCAGCTTCCTGACTAGCGGCTCCTACAATGAGCAGTTCTTC.

A single count supports this clone. The chain uses TRBV28 and TRBJ1-2; D might be TRBD1 (6 bases). V was pared by 7 bases and J by 7 bases, with 25 bases between. This CDR3 is 16 amino acids long. The germline V gene has CDR1 MDHEN and CDR2 SYDVKM. This chain's CDR3 is CASTITQGRSSGGYTF. The CDR3 nucleotides are TGTGCCAGCACCATTACCCAGGGGAGATCGTCTGGTGGCTACACCTTC.

The CDR3 loop is CSVEARGHNYGYTF. The CDR3 nucleotides read TGCAGCGTTGAAGCCAGGGGACATAACTATGGCTACACCTTC. The V gene is TRBV29-1, the J gene TRBJ1-2, with D possibly TRBD1 on 6 matching bases. This CDR3 spans 14 amino acids. V was cut by 1 base and J by 1 base, with 10 bases left in between. Germline V gene sequence: CDR1 SQVTM, CDR2 ANQGSEA.

The chain uses TRBV28 and TRBJ2-7; 11 bases fit TRBD2. The junction had 12 bases not matched to a gene; V was cut back by 7 bases and J by 4 bases. Looked up from germline, CDR1 is MDHEN and CDR2 is SYDVKM. CDR3 length equals 16 residues. CDR3 in amino acids: CASTAGTSGSPYEQYF. The CDR3 DNA reads TGTGCCAGCACCGCGGGCACTAGCGGGAGCCCGTACGAGCAGTACTTC.

V usage is TRBV2 and J usage is TRBJ2-3, with a possible D match to TRBD2 (5 bases). Trimming took 3 bases from V and 1 from J, leaving 11 bases between them. This CDR3 has 15 amino acids. CDR1 SNHLY and CDR2 FYNNEI come from the germline V gene. DNA for the CDR3: TGTGCCAGCAGTGAGTTTCTTAGCGGCACAGATACGCAGTATTTT. This sequence encodes CASSEFLSGTDTQYF.

The chain combines TRBV9 with TRBJ2-2; D gene uncertain. This CDR3 has 12 residues. Trimming took off 0 bases at V and 7 bases at J, with 4 bases between the two ends. Germline-derived CDR1 and CDR2 are SGDLS and YYNGEE. The CDR3, as DNA: TGTGCCAGCAGCGTAGTCTACGGGGAGCTGTTTTTT. Translated, it gives CASSVVYGELFF. The full variable domain, completed using reference TRBV9 and TRBJ2-2, is DSGVTQTPKHLITATGQRVTLRCSPRSGDLSVYWYQQSLDQGLQFLIQYYNGEERAKGNILERFSAQQFPDLHSELNLSSLELGDSALYFCASSVVYGELFFGEGSRLTVL.

V is TRBV7-8 and J is TRBJ1-5, with D perhaps matching TRBD1 (5 bases). This CDR3 comprises 17 residues. CDR1 and CDR2 from the germline V gene are SGHVS and FQNEAQ. V dropped 5 bases and J dropped 0 bases, with 17 bases sitting between them. For the CDR3, the DNA is TGTGCCAGCAGCCCACGACAGAGCACATATAGCAATCAGCCCCAGCATTTT. It encodes CASSPRQSTYSNQPQHF.

This clone was found a few times. The rearrangement uses TRBV9 and TRBJ2-5; 8 nucleotides match TRBD2. This CDR3 contains 15 residues. CDR1 and CDR2 (germline): SGDLS, YYNGEE. V trimming: 0 bases; J trimming: 2 bases; junction bases outside the gene matches: 3. The chain's CDR3 is CASSVVSGGQETQYF. The CDR3 coding sequence is TGTGCCAGCAGCGTAGTCAGCGGGGGACAAGAGACCCAGTACTTC.

The V gene is TRBV30, the J gene TRBJ2-7; 10 bases line up with TRBD2. Germline-derived CDR1 and CDR2 are GTSNPN and SVGIG (reference sequence). Germline trimming cut 1 base from V and 4 bases from J; bases unmatched to any gene: 4. The CDR3 extends over 14 amino acids. For the CDR3, the DNA is TGTGCCTGGAGTGGGGCTAGCGGGAGTTACGAGCAGTACTTC. Translation gives CAWSGASGSYEQYF.

J is TRBJ2-7 and V is TRBV28, with 8 nucleotides matching TRBD2. The J segment lost 6 bases and the V segment lost 6 bases, leaving 7 bases of the junction unmatched. This CDR3 has 13 amino acids. Germline CDR1 is MDHEN and CDR2 is SYDVKM. CDR3 sequence reads: CASRTGGPSEQYF. For the CDR3, the DNA is TGTGCCAGCAGAACGGGAGGGCCTAGCGAGCAGTACTTC.

The rearrangement joins TRBV5-5 to TRBJ2-3, with D possibly TRBD2 on 5 matching bases. V was clipped by 0 bases and J by 6 bases, with 11 bases between them. There are 14 residues in the CDR3. From germline, CDR1 is SGHKS and CDR2 YYEKEE (reference sequence). This CDR3 is CASSLVSSGDTQYF. CDR3 sequence (DNA): TGTGCCAGCAGCTTGGTTAGCAGCGGCGATACGCAGTATTTT. Full variable domain (missing parts from reference TRBV5-5 and TRBJ2-3): DAGVTQSPTHLIKTRGQQVTLRCSPISGHKSVSWYQQVLGQGPQFIFQYYEKEERGRGNFPDRFSARQFPNYSSELNVNALLLGDSALYLCASSLVSSGDTQYFGPGTRLTVL.

This clone was seen a single time. The gene calls are TRBV2 and TRBJ2-2, with TRBD1 matching 10 bases. J was trimmed by 4 bases and V by 8 bases; bases with no gene match: 13. The CDR3 is 17 residues long. Germline loops: CDR1 SNHLY, CDR2 FYNNEI. CDR3 in amino acids: CASRRFFGTGVTGELFF. CDR3 DNA sequence: TGTGCCAGCCGGAGATTTTTCGGGACAGGGGTCACCGGGGAGCTGTTTTTT.

V and J are TRBV4-1 and TRBJ1-3; D gene ambiguous. Germline V gene data show CDR1 as MGHRA and CDR2 as YSYEKL. With 0 bases removed from V and 8 bases from J, the gap between germline ends came to 8 bases. The CDR3 length is 13 residues. CDR3 in DNA: TGCGCCAGCAGCCAAGATAACAGACACACCATATATTTT. This encodes CASSQDNRHTIYF.

The chain combines TRBV7-6 with TRBJ2-7; 12 positions agree with TRBD1. Germline V gives CDR1 SGHVS, CDR2 FNYEAQ. The CDR3 runs 17 residues. V lost 5 bases, J lost 3 bases, and 11 bases stayed unmatched. CDR3 sequence: CASSGGTGGMVFYEQYF. As DNA, the CDR3 is TGTGCCAGCAGCGGGGGGACAGGGGGCATGGTCTTCTACGAGCAGTACTTC.

The chain links TRBV4-2 to TRBJ1-4; no firm D call. The CDR3 covers 16 residues. V was shortened by 2 bases and J by 1 base, with 11 bases between the two germline ends. CDR1 and CDR2 (germline): LGHNA, YNFKEQ. The CDR3 sequence: CASSQNQAQTNEKLFF. DNA of the CDR3: TGTGCCAGCAGCCAAAACCAGGCTCAAACTAATGAAAAACTGTTTTTT.

This chain joins TRBV15 and TRBJ1-6; no reliable D call. Trimming shortened V by 0 bases and J by 13 bases, and 13 bases separated the two germline ends. The germline CDR1 and CDR2 sequences are LNHNV and YYDKDF (reference sequence). The CDR3 contains 14 residues. CDR3 residues: CATSRDRLLWPLHF. CDR3 bases: TGTGCCACCAGCAGAGACAGGCTACTTTGGCCCCTCCACTTT.

The count of this clone is one. The V gene is TRBV7-9, the J gene TRBJ1-5, with 10 bases that match TRBD1. The CDR3 is 15 residues long. From germline, CDR1 is SEHNR and CDR2 FQNEAQ (reference sequence). Trimming removed 1 base from V and 6 bases from J; junction bases left unmatched: 3. The CDR3 DNA is TGTGCCAGCAGCTTAGACGGGACAGGGGTTCAGCCCCAGCATTTT. Amino acids: CASSLDGTGVQPQHF. Looking up the rest from reference TRBV7-9 and TRBJ1-5 gives the full variable domain: DTGVSQNPRHKITKRGQNVTFRCDPISEHNRLYWYRQTLGQGPEFLTYFQNEAQLEKSRLLSDRFSAERPKGSFSTLEIQRTEQGDSAMYLCASSLDGTGVQPQHFGDGTRLSIL.